Following are 22 T cell receptor beta chains from one sample sequenced in a study of T cells after yellow fever vaccination. In TCRdb, the 5' RACE reads were re-called with MiXCR into one record per CDR3 protein. Here the sample spans 450,000 to 650,000 distinct CDR3 sequences, around a fifth being singletons. Source: PBMCs, taken approximately 22 days after the first yellow fever vaccination. The origin of the receptors is a man younger than 30 who received the YFV17D yellow fever vaccine.

This clonotype came up a few times. J is TRBJ1-1 and V is TRBV7-3, with a weak D call TRBD1 (5 bases). V lost 9 bases, J lost 1 base, and 12 bases lay in between. The germline V gene has CDR1 SGHTA and CDR2 FQGTGA. The CDR3 extends over 13 amino acids. The CDR3 coding sequence is TGTGCCAGTGGATCCGGGGGGAACACTGAAGCTTTCTTT. Its translation: CASGSGGNTEAFF.

J is TRBJ2-1 and V is TRBV5-6; 11 bases are a match to TRBD2. This CDR3 is built from 15 residues. The V segment lost 7 bases and the J segment 1 base; nucleotides outside the gene matches: 4. The V gene's germline CDR1 is SGHDT and CDR2 YYEEEE. CDR3 sequence reads: CASLIAGGSYNEQFF. In DNA, the CDR3 is TGTGCCAGCCTGATAGCGGGGGGGTCCTACAATGAGCAGTTCTTC.

This clonotype occurred a few times. The chain uses TRBV2 and TRBJ1-5; D remains unclear. This CDR3 contains 14 residues. V shed 8 bases and J shed 9 bases, with 20 bases lying between them. Per the germline V gene, CDR1 is SNHLY and CDR2 is FYNNEI. The CDR3 reads CASSDRTASGPQHF. The CDR3 DNA reads as TGTGCCAGCTCTGACCGGACCGCGTCGGGGCCCCAGCATTTT.

V usage is TRBV6-2 or TRBV6-3 and J usage is TRBJ1-5; D remains unclear. V was shortened by 2 bases and J by 3 bases, with 8 bases between the two germline ends. This CDR3 contains 14 residues. Germline lookup yields CDR1 MNHEY and CDR2 SVGEGT. The CDR3 here is CASSYRRDNQPQHF. DNA for the CDR3: TGTGCCAGCAGTTACCGGCGGGACAATCAGCCCCAGCATTTT.

This clonotype was seen only a few times. The chain carries TRBV12-3 or TRBV12-4 and TRBJ2-7; TRBD2 agrees at 12 bases. The CDR3 is made up of 21 amino acids. Trimming at V came to 4 bases and at J to 2 bases, leaving 21 bases not matched to a gene. The CDR3 is CASSSLVGTSGGHIAAYEQYF. The CDR3 nucleotides read TGTGCCAGCAGTTCCCTGGTGGGAACTAGCGGGGGGCACATCGCCGCCTACGAGCAGTACTTC.

This clonotype was observed a handful of times. This chain connects TRBV7-9 to TRBJ2-1, with 7 bases aligning to TRBD2. V was clipped by 5 bases and J by 2 bases; unmatched bases: 9. The CDR3 covers 16 residues. The germline V gene encodes CDR1 SEHNR and CDR2 FQNEAQ (reference sequence). The CDR3 nucleotides read TGTGCCAGCAGCGCATTGAGCGGGGTCGCCTACAATGAGCAGTTCTTC. Its protein is CASSALSGVAYNEQFF.

The chain combines TRBV7-2 with TRBJ2-5; D remains unclear. V shed 5 bases and J shed 5 bases, with 9 bases lying between them. CDR1 SGHTA and CDR2 FQGNSA come from the germline V gene. This CDR3 is built from 12 residues. The CDR3 region has the DNA TGTGCCAGCAGCCAGACCGTGGAGACCCAGTACTTC. Encoded protein: CASSQTVETQYF.

The gene calls are TRBV15 and TRBJ1-5, with D perhaps TRBD1 (5 bases). The ends were cut back, 0 bases at V and 1 base at J, with 10 bases in the middle. The germline V gene has CDR1 LNHNV and CDR2 YYDKDF (reference sequence). CDR3 length: 16 amino acids. The DNA of the CDR3 is TGTGCCACCAGCAGAGAGGGCAGGGTCAGCAATCAGCCCCAGCATTTT. Translated, it gives CATSREGRVSNQPQHF.

This clonotype was seen a handful of times. The chain is built from TRBV20-1 and TRBJ1-5; unclear D gene. Looked up from germline, CDR1 is DFQATT and CDR2 is SNEGSKA (reference sequence). Trimming removed 3 bases from V and 10 bases from J, with 16 bases in between. The CDR3 sequence is 13 residues long. The CDR3 DNA is TGCAGTGCTAGGCCACTCAGCACTCACCCCCAGCATTTT. This codes for CSARPLSTHPQHF.

The chain links TRBV24-1 to TRBJ2-5, with D perhaps TRBD2 (6 bases). The CDR3 spans 17 residues. Trimming stripped 4 bases from V and 2 bases from J, with 19 bases between. Germline CDR1 and CDR2: KGHDR and SFDVKD. The CDR3 region has the DNA TGTGCCACCAGTGACCCCCGCCATTTGCGGGAACAAGAGACCCAGTACTTC. This gives the protein CATSDPRHLREQETQYF.

This clonotype has just a few counts. The chain combines TRBV3-1 with TRBJ1-1; no reliable D call. V was pared by 4 bases and J by 4 bases, with 13 bases between. The CDR3 covers 14 residues. The germline V gene has CDR1 LGHDT and CDR2 YNNKEL (reference sequence). CDR3 DNA sequence: TGTGCCAGCAGCCGTGGACTAACGGGCACTGAAGCTTTCTTT. It is translated as CASSRGLTGTEAFF.

In this sample, this clonotype turned up once. The CDR3 spells CASTGGRPTSRYEQYV. The CDR3 coding sequence is TGTGCCAGCACGGGCGGGAGGCCCACCTCTAGATACGAGCAGTACGTC. This rearrangement joins TRBV28 to TRBJ2-7; TRBD2 agrees at 8 bases. The CDR3 contains 16 residues. V shed 7 bases and J 4 bases; nucleotides not matched to a gene: 15. Germline lookup yields CDR1 MDHEN and CDR2 SYDVKM.

The chain links TRBV28 to TRBJ2-7; 8 bases map to TRBD1. This CDR3 region has 14 residues. Germline CDR1 and CDR2: MDHEN and SYDVKM. With 5 bases clipped from V and 4 bases from J, the junction kept 7 bases outside the gene matches. The CDR3, as DNA: TGTGCCAGCAGTCCCCGACAGGGGAGGTACGAGCAGTACGTC. Its protein is CASSPRQGRYEQYV.

The chain employs TRBV7-8 and TRBJ1-1; D possibly corresponds to TRBD1 (6 bases). The CDR3 is 14 residues long. V was shortened by 5 bases and J by 3 bases, with 13 bases between the two germline ends. Germline CDR1 is SGHVS and CDR2 is FQNEAQ. The CDR3 protein is CASSMRTAYTEAFF. The CDR3 DNA sequence: TGTGCCAGCAGCATGCGGACAGCTTACACTGAAGCTTTCTTT.

This clonotype was seen a handful of times. The J gene is TRBJ2-7, the V gene TRBV19; 9 bases match TRBD1. This CDR3 comprises 14 residues. Germline assignment: CDR1 LNHDA and CDR2 SQIVND (reference sequence). With 6 bases clipped from V and 6 bases from J, the junction kept 9 bases outside the gene matches. The CDR3 spells CASRRSGQGLEQYF. DNA of the CDR3: TGTGCCAGTAGACGCTCGGGACAGGGTCTCGAGCAGTACTTC. Together with reference TRBV19 and TRBJ2-7, the CDR3 gives the full variable domain: DGGITQSPKYLFRKEGQNVTLSCEQNLNHDAMYWYRQDPGQGLRLIYYSQIVNDFQKGDIAEGYSVSREKKESFPLTVTSAQKNPTAFYLCASRRSGQGLEQYFGPGTRLTVT.

The CDR3 here is CASSSPRQGYQETQYF. The CDR3 region has the DNA TGTGCCAGCAGTTCTCCCCGACAGGGGTACCAAGAGACCCAGTACTTC. J is TRBJ2-5 and V is TRBV12-3 or TRBV12-4; TRBD1 matches 8 bases. The ends lost 4 bases at V and 0 bases at J; junction bases unmatched: 7. CDR3 length: 16 residues.

V and J are TRBV20-1 and TRBJ2-5; no clear D. This CDR3 region has 12 residues. Looked up from germline, CDR1 is DFQATT and CDR2 is SNEGSKA (reference sequence). Trimming took 7 bases from V and 1 from J, leaving 10 bases between them. CDR3 coding DNA: TGCAGTGTTGGACCCGGCCAAGAGACCCAGTACTTC. It encodes CSVGPGQETQYF.

This clonotype was counted ten times or more. The chain recombines TRBV20-1 with TRBJ1-2, with 8 positions matching TRBD1. The CDR3 length is 16 residues. J lost 0 bases, V lost 6 bases, and 12 bases had no gene match. CDR1 and CDR2 (germline): DFQATT, SNEGSKA (reference sequence). This CDR3 reads CSARPGTGPANYGYTF. Written as DNA, the CDR3 is TGCAGTGCCCGTCCCGGGACAGGCCCAGCTAACTATGGCTACACCTTC.

This clonotype was observed a handful of times. The chain carries TRBV12-3 or TRBV12-4 and TRBJ1-4; D unclear. V lost 2 bases and J 7 bases, leaving 5 bases between the germline ends. The CDR3 has 12 residues. CDR3 sequence reads: CASSLRFEKLFF. The CDR3 DNA sequence: TGTGCCAGCAGTTTACGGTTTGAAAAACTGTTTTTT.

This rearrangement joins TRBV11-2 to TRBJ2-1, with 14 bases lining up with TRBD2. CDR1 is SGHAT, CDR2 FQNNGV, per germline. V gave up 5 bases and J gave up 4 bases; unmatched junction bases: 10. The CDR3 contains 18 residues. The CDR3 reads CASSPGLAGALRYNEQFF. The CDR3 region has the DNA TGTGCCAGCAGCCCGGGACTAGCGGGGGCCCTGAGGTACAATGAGCAGTTCTTC.

J is TRBJ1-6 and V is TRBV5-1; D is undetermined. The germline V gene encodes CDR1 SGHRS and CDR2 YFSETQ. The CDR3 is made up of 15 amino acids. Trimming removed 0 bases from V and 6 bases from J, with 10 bases in between. CDR3 coding DNA: TGCGCCAGCAGCTTGGCCCCAGGCGGTAATTCACCCCTCCACTTT. As protein: CASSLAPGGNSPLHF. Using reference TRBV5-1 and TRBJ1-6 for the parts outside the CDR3, the full variable domain is KAGVTQTPRYLIKTRGQQVTLSCSPISGHRSVSWYQQTPGQGLQFLFEYFSETQRNKGNFPGRFSGRQFSNSRSEMNVSTLELGDSALYLCASSLAPGGNSPLHFGNGTRLTVT.

V and J are TRBV5-1 and TRBJ1-2; D gene unclear. V gave up 3 bases and J gave up 0 bases, with 9 bases separating them. Per the germline V gene, CDR1 is SGHRS and CDR2 is YFSETQ. The CDR3 contains 14 residues. CDR3 nucleotides: TGCGCCAGCAGCTGGCCAGGAACTAACTATGGCTACACCTTC. Its translation: CASSWPGTNYGYTF.